The clone carrying this TCR beta chain occurred a few times. Its antigen is currently unknown. These data belong to a study of T cell repertoires in cytomegalovirus infection. Study context: Epitope selection comprised recently identified HLA-C-restricted CMV epitopes and well-studied HLA-B-restricted CMV epitopes. An indication of both CMV infection and matching HLA type came from public TCR beta signatures.

Germline CDR1 and CDR2: SGHVS and FNYEAQ. The V end lost 0 bases, the J end lost 9 bases, and 6 bases lay between the germline ends. The length of the CDR3 is 12 residues. TCRdb re-called the reads through MiXCR, storing one row per CDR3 protein. This table holds about 55,000 distinct CDR3 sequences, over 15% found once. Regarding the study as a whole: Within the response measured ex vivo, HLA-C-restricted CMV-specific TCR beta clonotypes were dominant.

This chain uses TRBV7-6 with TRBJ2-1; no firm D call. The receptor was derived from a human donor in good health (CMV status not recorded). Some clones in this sample may be carry-over from other donors' samples. The material was CD8+ T cells from cultured PBMCs, obtained from culture after CMV antigen stimulation. DNA of the CDR3: TGTGCCAGCAGCTTAGCGTCAGTTGAGCAGTTCTTC. Protein sequence: CASSLASVEQFF.